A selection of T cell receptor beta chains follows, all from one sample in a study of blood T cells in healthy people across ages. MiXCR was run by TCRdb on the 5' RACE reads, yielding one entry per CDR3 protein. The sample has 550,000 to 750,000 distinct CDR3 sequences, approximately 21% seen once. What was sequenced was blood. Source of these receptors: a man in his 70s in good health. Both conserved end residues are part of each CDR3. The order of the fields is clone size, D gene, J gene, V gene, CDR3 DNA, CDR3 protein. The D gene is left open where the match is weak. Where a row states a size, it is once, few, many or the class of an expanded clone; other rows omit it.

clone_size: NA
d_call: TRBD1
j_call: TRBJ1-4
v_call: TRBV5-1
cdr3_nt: TGCGCCAGCAGCATGACAGGGGGTAGAGAAAAACTGTTTTTT
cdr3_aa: CASSMTGGREKLFF

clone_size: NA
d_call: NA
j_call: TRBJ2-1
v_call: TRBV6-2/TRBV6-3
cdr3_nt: TGTGCCAGCAGACCCGGGAAATACAATGAGCAGTTCTTC
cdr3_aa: CASRPGKYNEQFF

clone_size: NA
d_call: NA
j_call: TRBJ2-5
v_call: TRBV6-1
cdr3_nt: TGTGCCAGCAGTGTCGGGGGAAAGTACCAAGAGACCCAGTACTTC
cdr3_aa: CASSVGGKYQETQYF

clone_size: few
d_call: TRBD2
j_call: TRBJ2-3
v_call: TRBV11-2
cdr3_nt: TGTGCCAGCAGCTTAGCGGGGGGTCCAAGCACAGATACGCAGTATTTT
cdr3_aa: CASSLAGGPSTDTQYF

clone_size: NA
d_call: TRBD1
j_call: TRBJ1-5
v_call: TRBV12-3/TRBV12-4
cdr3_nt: TGTGCCAGCAGTGCGACAGGGTCGGGGCAGCCCCAGCATTTT
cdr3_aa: CASSATGSGQPQHF

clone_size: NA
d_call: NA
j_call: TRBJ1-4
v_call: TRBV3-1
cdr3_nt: TGTGCCAGCAGCCAAGGGTCTTATAATGAAAAACTGTTTTTT
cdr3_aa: CASSQGSYNEKLFF

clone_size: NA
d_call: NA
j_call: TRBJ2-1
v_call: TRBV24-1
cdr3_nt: TGTGCCACCAGTGATTTGAGTGGGAATACCTACAATGAGCAGTTCTTC
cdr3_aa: CATSDLSGNTYNEQFF

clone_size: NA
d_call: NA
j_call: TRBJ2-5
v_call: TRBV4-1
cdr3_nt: TGCGCCAGCAGCCAAGAAAGCGGCGGGGCGGTAGAGACCCAGTACTTC
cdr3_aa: CASSQESGGAVETQYF

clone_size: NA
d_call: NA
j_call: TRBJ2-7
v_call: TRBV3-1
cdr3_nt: TGTGCCAGCAGCCAAGGGGGCGGGGGCCCCTACGAGCAGTACTTC
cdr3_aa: CASSQGGGGPYEQYF

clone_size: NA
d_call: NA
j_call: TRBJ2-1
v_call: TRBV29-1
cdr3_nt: TGCAGCGTTGAGAGGCTAGCGAGCGGCGATGAGCAGTTCTTC
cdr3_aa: CSVERLASGDEQFF

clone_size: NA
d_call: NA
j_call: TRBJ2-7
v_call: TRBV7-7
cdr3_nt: TGTGCTAGCAGCTTTCAGGGTGATATCAACGAGCAGTACTTC
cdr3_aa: CASSFQGDINEQYF

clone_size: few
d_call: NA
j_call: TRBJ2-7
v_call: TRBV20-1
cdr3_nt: TGCAGTGCTAGAGTCGGCGCAAACCCTTACGAGCAGTACTTC
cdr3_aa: CSARVGANPYEQYF

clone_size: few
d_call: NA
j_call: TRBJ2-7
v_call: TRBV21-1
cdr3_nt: TGTGCCAGCAGCAGACTAGTCCACGAGCAGTACTTC
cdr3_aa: CASSRLVHEQYF

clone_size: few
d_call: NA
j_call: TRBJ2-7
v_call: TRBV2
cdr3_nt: TGTGCCAGCAGACTAACAGGGACCTCCTACGAGCAGTACTTC
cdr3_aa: CASRLTGTSYEQYF

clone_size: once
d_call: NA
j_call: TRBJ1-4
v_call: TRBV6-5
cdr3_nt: TGTGCCAGCAGTCGCGCCGCTAATGAAAAACTGTTTTTT
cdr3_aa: CASSRAANEKLFF

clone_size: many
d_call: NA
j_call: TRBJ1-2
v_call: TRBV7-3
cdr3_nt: TGTGCCAGCAGCCAGGGGTTTGCAGGTGGCTACACCTTC
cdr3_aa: CASSQGFAGGYTF

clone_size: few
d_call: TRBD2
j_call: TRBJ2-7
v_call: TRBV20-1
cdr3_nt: TGCAGCGGGACTAGCCCTACCTACGAGCAGTACTTC
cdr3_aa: CSGTSPTYEQYF

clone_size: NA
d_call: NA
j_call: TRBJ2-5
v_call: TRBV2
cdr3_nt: TGTGCCAGCAGTGAAACCGGGTGGGAGACCCAGTACTTC
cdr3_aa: CASSETGWETQYF

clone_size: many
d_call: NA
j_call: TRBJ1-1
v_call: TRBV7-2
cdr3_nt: TGTGCCAGCAGCTTAGTTATCAACACTGAAGCTTTCTTT
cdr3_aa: CASSLVINTEAFF

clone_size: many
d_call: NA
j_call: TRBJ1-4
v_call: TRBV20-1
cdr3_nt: TGCAGTGCTAGAGATAATCGGCAGAATAATGAAAAACTGTTTTTT
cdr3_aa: CSARDNRQNNEKLFF

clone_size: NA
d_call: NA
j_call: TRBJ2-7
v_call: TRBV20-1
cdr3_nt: TGCAGTGCTCTCGGCGAGACAGGATCCTACGAGCAGTACTTC
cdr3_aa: CSALGETGSYEQYF

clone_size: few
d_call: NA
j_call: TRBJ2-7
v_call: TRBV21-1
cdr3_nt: TGTGCCAGCAGCCAAAGTCGGCTAGCGGGAGGAAGGACCTACGAGCAGTACTTC
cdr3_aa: CASSQSRLAGGRTYEQYF

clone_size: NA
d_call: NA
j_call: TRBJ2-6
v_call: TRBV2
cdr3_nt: TGTGCCAGCTACTTGATAGGGGGGCCTGGGGCCAACGTCCTGACTTTC
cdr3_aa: CASYLIGGPGANVLTF

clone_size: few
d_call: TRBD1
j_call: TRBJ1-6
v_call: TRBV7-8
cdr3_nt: TGTGCCAGCAACTTATCGGAGCAGGGGGTCGACTACTATTCACCCCTCCACTTT
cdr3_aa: CASNLSEQGVDYYSPLHF

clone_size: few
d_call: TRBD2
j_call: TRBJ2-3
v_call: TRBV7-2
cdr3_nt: TGTGCCAGCAGTTTTAGCGGGCTACCCACAGATACGCAGTATTTT
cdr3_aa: CASSFSGLPTDTQYF

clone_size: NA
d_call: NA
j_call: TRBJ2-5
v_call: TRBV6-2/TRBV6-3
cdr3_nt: TGTGCCAGCATCGGCCCTAGGATTGGGCACCAAGAGACCCAGTACTTC
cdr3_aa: CASIGPRIGHQETQYF